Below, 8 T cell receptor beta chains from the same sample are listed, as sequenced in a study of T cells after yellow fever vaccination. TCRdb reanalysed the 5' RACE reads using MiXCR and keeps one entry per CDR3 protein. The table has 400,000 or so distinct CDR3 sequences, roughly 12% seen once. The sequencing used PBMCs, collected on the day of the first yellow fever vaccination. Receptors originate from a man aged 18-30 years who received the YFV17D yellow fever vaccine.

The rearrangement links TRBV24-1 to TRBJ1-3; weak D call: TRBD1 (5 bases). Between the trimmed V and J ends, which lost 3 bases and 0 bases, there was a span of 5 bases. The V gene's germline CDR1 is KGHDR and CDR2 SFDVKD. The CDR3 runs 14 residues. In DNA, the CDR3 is TGTGCCACCAGTGATGGGGGCTCTGGAAACACCATATATTTT. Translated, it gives CATSDGGSGNTIYF.

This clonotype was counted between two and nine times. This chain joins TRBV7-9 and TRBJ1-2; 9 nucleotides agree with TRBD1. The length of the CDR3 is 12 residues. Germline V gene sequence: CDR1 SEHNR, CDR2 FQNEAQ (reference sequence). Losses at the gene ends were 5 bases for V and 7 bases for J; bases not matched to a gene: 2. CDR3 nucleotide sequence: TGTGCCAGCAGCCAGACAGGGGGTGGCTACACCTTC. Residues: CASSQTGGGYTF.

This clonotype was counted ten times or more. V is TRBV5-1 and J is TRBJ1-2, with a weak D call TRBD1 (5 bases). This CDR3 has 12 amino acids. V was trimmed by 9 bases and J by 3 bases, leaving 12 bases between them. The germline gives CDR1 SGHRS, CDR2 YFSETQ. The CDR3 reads CATRDVDYGYTF. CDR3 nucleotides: TGCGCCACTAGGGACGTCGACTATGGCTACACCTTC.

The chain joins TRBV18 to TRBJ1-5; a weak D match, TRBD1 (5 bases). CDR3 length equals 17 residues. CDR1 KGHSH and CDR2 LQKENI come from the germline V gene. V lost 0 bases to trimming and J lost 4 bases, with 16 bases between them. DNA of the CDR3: TGTGCCAGCTCACCACCGTCGTTTTACAGGACTAATCAGCCCCAGCATTTT. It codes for CASSPPSFYRTNQPQHF.

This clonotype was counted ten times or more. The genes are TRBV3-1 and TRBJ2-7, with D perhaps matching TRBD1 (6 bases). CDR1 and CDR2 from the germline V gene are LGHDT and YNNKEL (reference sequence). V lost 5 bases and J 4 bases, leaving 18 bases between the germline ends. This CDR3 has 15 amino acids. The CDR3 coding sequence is TGTGCCAGCAGCGGGCTGTCCAAGGGGGAATACGAGCAGTACTTC. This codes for CASSGLSKGEYEQYF.

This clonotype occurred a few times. The CDR3 DNA reads as TGTGCCAGCAGCTTGAACAGGGGCGCGAAACCCCTCCACTTT. Encoded protein: CASSLNRGAKPLHF. V gene TRBV5-4 combines with J gene TRBJ1-6; 7 nucleotides align to TRBD1. Germline V gene lookup returns CDR1 SGHNT and CDR2 YYREEE (reference sequence). J was trimmed by 12 bases and V by 1 base; bases with no gene match: 7. The CDR3 consists of 14 residues.

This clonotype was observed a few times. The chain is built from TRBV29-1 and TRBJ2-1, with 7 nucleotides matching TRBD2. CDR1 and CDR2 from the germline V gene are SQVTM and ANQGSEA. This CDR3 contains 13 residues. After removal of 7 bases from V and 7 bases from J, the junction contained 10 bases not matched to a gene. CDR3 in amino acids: CSALSQGGNEQFF. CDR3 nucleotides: TGCAGCGCCCTAAGCCAGGGAGGGAATGAGCAGTTCTTC.

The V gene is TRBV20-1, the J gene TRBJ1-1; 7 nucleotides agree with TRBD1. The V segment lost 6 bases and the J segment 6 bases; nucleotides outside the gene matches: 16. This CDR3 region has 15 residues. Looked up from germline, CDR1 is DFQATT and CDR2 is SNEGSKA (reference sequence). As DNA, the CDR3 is TGCAGTGCAAAGACAGGGTCCGGGGTTTGGGCTGAAGCTTTCTTT. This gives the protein CSAKTGSGVWAEAFF.